This TCR beta chain was captured by sequencing in a study of blood T cell repertoires in COVID-19. Study summary: In each case, the material was cDNA or gDNA derived from T cells, B-cell-depleted T cells, or PBMCs.

This CDR3 is 14 amino acids long. CDR1 and CDR2 from the germline V gene are GTSNPN and SVGIG (reference sequence). Trimming pared 0 bases from V and 7 bases from J, leaving 15 bases between. Seattle participants joined during active infection and were tracked over time. Generated by immunoSEQ multiplex PCR, the TCRdb table keeps only in-frame clones and is missing some. Of 350,000 to 500,000 clones detected, approximately 90% appear once; the ten largest clones hold 0.65% to 1%. The TCR comes from a man younger than 35 with COVID-19, enrolled during active disease. This chain links TRBV30 with TRBJ2-5, with a weak D call TRBD2 (6 bases). Sequenced: peripheral blood. The CDR3 nucleotides are TGTGCCTGGAGTGTAATGGGACTCATCGGGACCCAGTACTTC. Its translation: CAWSVMGLIGTQYF. Supplemented by reference TRBV30 and TRBJ2-5, the full variable domain reads SQTIHQWPATLVQPVGSPLSLECTVEGTSNPNLYWYRQAAGRGLQLLFYSVGIGQISSEVPQNLSASRPQDRQFILSSKKLLLSDSGFYLCAWSVMGLIGTQYFGPGTRLLVL.